The clone carrying this T cell receptor (beta chain) was counted a few times. This sample is part of a study of blood T cell repertoires in COVID-19. V dropped 0 bases and J dropped 3 bases, with 12 bases sitting between them. This CDR3 region has 16 residues. Germline CDR1 is MGHRA and CDR2 is YSYEKL. In the original processing: Counts of nucleated cells, estimated from reference gene primer amplification, were obtained. TCRdb keeps only in-frame clones here, not all; method: immunoSEQ multiplex PCR. V and J calls and clone size are those listed in that table; D and trimming were worked out from the DNA. The repertoire holds roughly 270,000 clones, with around 85% as singletons.

The sequence derives from a woman in her forties or fifties who had recovered from COVID-19. J is TRBJ1-5 and V is TRBV4-1, with D perhaps matching TRBD1 (5 bases). Sequencing input: PBMCs or T cells enriched from blood (not recorded which). CDR3 in amino acids: CASSQDWRGNNQPQHF. In DNA, the CDR3 is TGCGCCAGCAGCCAAGATTGGAGGGGTAACAATCAGCCCCAGCATTTT.